The 26 T cell receptor beta chains presented below share a single source sample, sequenced in a study of response to subunit inactivated influenza vaccine. TCRdb redid the calling of the RT-PCR reads with MiXCR, one entry per CDR3 protein. In the table there are over 750,000 distinct CDR3 sequences, 21% of which are singletons. The sample was PBMCs from blood, taken roughly 5 days after vaccination. The receptors derive from a man aged 45 to 65 who received an inactivated influenza vaccine.

This chain connects TRBV20-1 to TRBJ1-4, with a possible D match to TRBD1 (6 bases). Germline V gene data show CDR1 as DFQATT and CDR2 as SNEGSKA (reference sequence). CDR3 length equals 14 residues. V lost 5 bases and J lost 4, with 14 bases in between. The CDR3 sequence: CSAGGGAGNEKLFF. Here the CDR3 DNA reads TGCAGTGCTGGAGGGGGGGCCGGTAATGAAAAACTGTTTTTT.

At least ten counts were recorded for this clonotype. The chain joins TRBV7-2 to TRBJ2-7; D not resolved. The CDR3 sequence is 13 residues long. Germline loops: CDR1 SGHTA, CDR2 FQGNSA. Trimming cost V 2 bases and J 0 bases, with 5 bases left between them. The CDR3 region is CASSLTRSYEQYF. The DNA of the CDR3 is TGTGCCAGCAGCTTAACCCGCTCCTACGAGCAGTACTTC.

The chain links TRBV6-1 to TRBJ2-7, with a tentative D call TRBD1 (6 bases). Germline CDR1 reads MNHNS; CDR2 reads SASEGT. The CDR3 spans 12 residues. The V end was cut by 11 bases, the J end by 0 bases, with 11 bases between. CDR3 loop: CAGQGNSYEQYF. Here the CDR3 DNA reads TGTGCCGGTCAGGGGAACTCCTACGAGCAGTACTTC.

This clonotype was observed a few times. The V call is TRBV15, the J call TRBJ1-6; the D is unclear. Germline assignment: CDR1 LNHNV and CDR2 YYDKDF (reference sequence). There are 14 residues in the CDR3. V lost 7 bases, J lost 6 bases, and 13 bases lay in between. CDR3 DNA: TGTGCCACCACAAGCAGTTGGACTAATTCACCCCTCCACTTT. Encoded protein: CATTSSWTNSPLHF. The full variable domain, with the rest looked up from reference TRBV15 and TRBJ1-6, is DAMVIQNPRYQVTQFGKPVTLSCSQTLNHNVMYWYQQKSSQAPKLLFHYYDKDFNNEADTPDNFQSRRPNTSFCFLDIRSPGLGDTAMYLCATTSSWTNSPLHFGNGTRLTVT.

Only a few counts were recorded for this clonotype. The chain employs TRBV6-1 and TRBJ2-1; 11 positions agree with TRBD2. The CDR3 contains 17 residues. V was clipped by 5 bases and J by 3 bases; unmatched bases: 9. Germline V CDR1 and CDR2: MNHNS, SASEGT. CDR3 sequence reads: CASSHSGRGDFYNEQFF. The CDR3 DNA sequence: TGTGCCAGCAGTCATAGCGGGAGGGGGGATTTCTACAATGAGCAGTTCTTC.

This chain connects TRBV30 to TRBJ2-5, with a tentative D call TRBD1 (6 bases). The length of the CDR3 is 15 residues. V was trimmed by 3 bases and J by 4 bases, leaving 18 bases between them. Germline V CDR1 and CDR2: GTSNPN, SVGIG (reference sequence). Written as DNA, the CDR3 is TGTGCCTGGAGCCCGATTGGGCCACAGGGAGAGACCCAGTACTTC. Translated: CAWSPIGPQGETQYF.

This chain links TRBV12-3 or TRBV12-4 with TRBJ2-5; TRBD1 is a possible D gene (6 bases). The CDR3 loop spans 15 amino acids. Trimming stripped 7 bases from V and 1 base from J, with 16 bases between. The CDR3 DNA is TGTGCCAGCACTCTTAACAGGGCCTCCCAAGAGACCCAGTACTTC. Translated, it gives CASTLNRASQETQYF.

The chain carries TRBV2 and TRBJ2-3, with TRBD1 matching 12 bases. The germline V gene encodes CDR1 SNHLY and CDR2 FYNNEI. The CDR3 loop spans 13 amino acids. After removal of 8 bases from V and 5 bases from J, the junction contained 2 bases not matched to a gene. CDR3 DNA: TGTGCCAGCGGGACAGGGGGCAGAGATACGCAGTATTTT. Its protein is CASGTGGRDTQYF.

This clonotype was observed at least ten times. The genes are TRBV29-1 and TRBJ2-5; 11 bases agree with TRBD2. The germline V gene has CDR1 SQVTM and CDR2 ANQGSEA. Losses at the gene ends were 3 bases for V and 1 base for J; bases not matched to a gene: 4. CDR3 length: 15 residues. The CDR3 nucleotides are TGCAGCGTTGACCCGGGACTAGCGGTCCAAGAGACCCAGTACTTC. This encodes CSVDPGLAVQETQYF.

V usage is TRBV19 and J usage is TRBJ2-7, with TRBD1 identical over 11 bases. CDR1 LNHDA and CDR2 SQIVND come from the germline V gene (reference sequence). The CDR3 length is 12 residues. The CDR3 nucleotides are TGTGCTACCGGGACAGGGGGTAACGAGCAGTACTTC. This sequence encodes CATGTGGNEQYF.

V gene TRBV11-2 combines with J gene TRBJ2-3; no clear D gene. In germline, CDR1 is SGHAT, CDR2 FQNNGV. V lost 0 bases and J 7 bases, leaving 8 bases between the germline ends. This CDR3 has 13 residues. The CDR3 nucleotides are TGTGCCAGCAGCTTAGAGGACCTCAATACGCAGTATTTT. Amino acid sequence: CASSLEDLNTQYF.

The rearrangement uses TRBV29-1 and TRBJ2-1; possible D gene TRBD1, 5 bases. The CDR3 runs to 17 residues. The germline CDR1 and CDR2 sequences are SQVTM and ANQGSEA. Trimming removed 4 bases at V and 0 bases at J, with 19 bases between. The CDR3 DNA reads TGCAGCGTTGCTCCGGACATCGCCAGGAGCTCCTACAATGAGCAGTTCTTC. It encodes CSVAPDIARSSYNEQFF.

This sequence joins TRBV7-6 and TRBJ2-3; D call uncertain. Deletions cut 3 bases from V and 0 bases from J, with 7 bases between. Germline CDR1 is SGHVS and CDR2 is FNYEAQ. The CDR3 is 14 amino acids. This chain's CDR3 is CASSFIGSTDTQYF. For the CDR3, the DNA is TGTGCCAGCAGCTTTATCGGTAGCACAGATACGCAGTATTTT.

This clonotype is a singleton in its sample. The rearrangement uses TRBV6-2 or TRBV6-3 and TRBJ1-2; the D gene is possibly TRBD1 (5 bases). Germline V gives CDR1 MNHEY, CDR2 SVGEGT. This CDR3 is built from 14 residues. Trimming took off 2 bases at V and 13 bases at J, with 20 bases between the two ends. The CDR3 bases are TGTGCCAGCAGTTACCGGCAACGACAGTACCCCCCCACCTTC. Translating gives CASSYRQRQYPPTF.

This clonotype was counted between two and nine times. V is TRBV5-1 and J is TRBJ2-5, with 9 bases fitting TRBD1. Germline CDR1 is SGHRS and CDR2 is YFSETQ. CDR3 size: 13 residues. The trim removed 7 bases at V and 2 bases at J, leaving 3 bases unmatched. CDR3 protein: CASRGQGQETQYF. CDR3 in DNA: TGCGCCAGCCGAGGACAGGGGCAAGAGACCCAGTACTTC.

This clonotype was seen a few times. The chain carries TRBV28 and TRBJ1-2, with 7 nucleotides matching TRBD1. The germline V gene has CDR1 MDHEN and CDR2 SYDVKM. This CDR3 contains 17 residues. V dropped 3 bases and J dropped 1; count of bases not matched to a gene: 11. CDR3 region: CASSFPPGTALNYGYTF. For the CDR3, the DNA is TGTGCCAGCAGTTTCCCCCCCGGGACAGCACTTAACTATGGCTACACCTTC.

This rearrangement joins TRBV9 to TRBJ2-7; 7 bases fit TRBD2. The germline V gene encodes CDR1 SGDLS and CDR2 YYNGEE. The V gene end was trimmed by 0 bases and the J gene end by 6 bases; junction bases not matched to a gene: 6. The length of the CDR3 is 14 residues. The CDR3 DNA follows: TGTGCCAGCAGCGTAGAATATGGGACTACCGAGCAGTACTTC. Translated, it gives CASSVEYGTTEQYF. The whole variable domain, filled in from reference TRBV9 and TRBJ2-7, reads DSGVTQTPKHLITATGQRVTLRCSPRSGDLSVYWYQQSLDQGLQFLIQYYNGEERAKGNILERFSAQQFPDLHSELNLSSLELGDSALYFCASSVEYGTTEQYFGPGTRLTVT.

CDR3 bases: TGTGCCAGCAGTTTCATAGGGATTGGCGAGCAGTACTTC. Encoded protein: CASSFIGIGEQYF. This rearrangement joins TRBV12-3 or TRBV12-4 to TRBJ2-7, with D uncertain. CDR3 length equals 13 residues. Trimming left V 3 bases short and J 6 bases short, with 12 bases between.

This chain uses TRBV12-3 or TRBV12-4 with TRBJ2-2; 9 nucleotides line up with TRBD1. The CDR3 consists of 17 residues. Trimming cost V 3 bases and J 7 bases; bases outside gene matches: 12. The CDR3 nucleotides are TGTGCCAGCAGTTTGTTTGGGGGACAGGGTGACAACGGGGAGCTGTTTTTT. This sequence encodes CASSLFGGQGDNGELFF.

This clonotype appeared many times. The CDR3 DNA is TGTGCCAGCTCACCAAGTGGGAGCGGGGCTGAAGCTTTCTTT. It is translated as CASSPSGSGAEAFF. The chain couples TRBV18 to TRBJ1-1; D is unresolved. V shed 2 bases and J shed 6 bases, with 13 bases lying between them. The CDR3 loop spans 14 amino acids. CDR1 is KGHSH, CDR2 LQKENI, per germline.

This clonotype was observed at least ten times. The rearrangement uses TRBV15 and TRBJ2-5; 9 bases fit TRBD2. Losses at the gene ends were 1 base for V and 4 bases for J; bases not matched to a gene: 7. The CDR3 runs to 16 residues. Germline assignment: CDR1 LNHNV and CDR2 YYDKDF (reference sequence). The CDR3 region has the DNA TGTGCCACCAGCAGAGTTGTAGCGGGAGACGGAGAGACCCAGTACTTC. Protein product: CATSRVVAGDGETQYF.

The chain is built from TRBV7-2 and TRBJ2-7; 7 bases are shared with TRBD1. CDR1 is SGHTA and CDR2 is FQGNSA in the germline V gene. The V gene end was trimmed by 5 bases and the J gene end by 0 bases; junction bases not matched to a gene: 7. This CDR3 region has 15 residues. The CDR3 bases are TGTGCCAGCAGCCTCCGGGACAGTATCTCCTACGAGCAGTACTTC. Amino acid sequence: CASSLRDSISYEQYF.

This clonotype was counted a few times. The rearrangement uses TRBV3-1 and TRBJ1-1; TRBD1 might be the D (6 bases). The CDR3 extends over 15 amino acids. Germline V CDR1 and CDR2: LGHDT, YNNKEL (reference sequence). Trimming pared 0 bases from V and 1 base from J, leaving 9 bases between. CDR3: CASSQDWGPNTEAFF. The CDR3 nucleotides read TGTGCCAGCAGCCAAGATTGGGGGCCGAACACTGAAGCTTTCTTT.

J is TRBJ2-3 and V is TRBV27; weak D call: TRBD2 (5 bases). Trimming removed 2 bases from V and 2 bases from J, with 14 bases in between. CDR3 length: 16 residues. From germline, CDR1 is MNHEY and CDR2 SMNVEV (reference sequence). The CDR3 DNA follows: TGTGCCAGCAGTTTAGAGGGCCCCTTTTACACAGATACGCAGTATTTT. Translation: CASSLEGPFYTDTQYF.

This chain joins TRBV24-1 and TRBJ2-2; 7 positions agree with TRBD1. The germline V gene encodes CDR1 KGHDR and CDR2 SFDVKD. Trimming took 7 bases from V and 0 from J; bases not matched to a gene: 7. This CDR3 has 16 amino acids. CDR3: CATRSTGQTNTGELFF. The DNA for the CDR3 is TGTGCCACCAGAAGCACGGGACAGACGAACACCGGGGAGCTGTTTTTT.

This clonotype was counted between two and nine times. The V gene is TRBV7-2, the J gene TRBJ2-5, with D unresolved. The CDR3 has 13 residues. The V end lost 3 bases, the J end lost 3 bases, and 8 bases lay between the germline ends. Germline values: CDR1 SGHTA, CDR2 FQGNSA. The CDR3 bases are TGTGCCAGCAGCTTTTCCCGAGAAGAGACCCAGTACTTC. The encoded protein is CASSFSREETQYF.